This T cell receptor beta chain was captured in a study of shared clonotypes between healthy human individuals. The repertoire was sequenced with immunoSEQ multiplex PCR; TCRdb's copy has only in-frame clones and lacks some. The sample includes 800,000 to 950,000 clones, around 96% of them seen just once. This CDR3 is 16 amino acids long. Losses at the gene ends were 1 base for V and 5 bases for J; bases not matched to a gene: 6. CDR1 and CDR2 (germline): SEHNR, FQNEAQ (reference sequence). Remarks on this clone: Its target is unknown.

The naive CD8 fraction comprised CD45RO-negative cells positively selected for CCR7 and excluded terminally differentiated effector memory CD45RA+ cells. Whole-study findings and limits: Memory subsets had estimated richness that was generally smaller than that of naive subsets.

The receptor comes from a man aged 30 to 45 in good health. Material for sequencing was naive CD8+ T cells sorted from blood. The chain couples TRBV7-9 to TRBJ2-1; 9 bases fit TRBD2. Here the CDR3 reads CASSLGGLAGHNEQFF. The CDR3 DNA is TGTGCCAGCAGCTTAGGTGGGCTAGCGGGACACAATGAGCAGTTCTTC. Variable domain in full (rest from reference TRBV7-9 and TRBJ2-1): DTGVSQNPRHKITKRGQNVTFRCDPISEHNRLYWYRQTLGQGPEFLTYFQNEAQLEKSRLLSDRFSAERPKGSFSTLEIQRTEQGDSAMYLCASSLGGLAGHNEQFFGPGTRLTVL.